This is a list of T cell receptor beta chains from one sample in a study of blood T cell repertoires in COVID-19. TCRdb's copy holds only in-frame clones and misses some; the assay was immunoSEQ multiplex PCR. This repertoire shows about 210,000 clones, roughly 87% found once; its top ten account for 7.8%. The source material was peripheral blood. All receptors derive from a woman in her sixties with COVID-19, enrolled during active disease. CDR3s include the opening cysteine and the closing phenylalanine or tryptophan. D genes are given only for firm matches. Size tells how often a clone was seen (once, few, many) or the class of an expanded clone, and some rows leave it out.

TRBV12-3/TRBV12-4	.	.	TRBJ1-6	CASSNYGQPLHF	TGTGCCAGCAGTAACTACGGACAGCCCCTCCACTTT
TRBV6-5	.	.	TRBJ2-1	CASIGQAYNEQFF	TGTGCCAGCATCGGTCAAGCCTACAATGAGCAGTTCTTC
TRBV3-1/TRBV3-2	TRBD2	.	TRBJ2-1	CASSQWGGSSYNEQFF	TGTGCCAGCAGCCAATGGGGGGGGAGCTCCTACAATGAGCAGTTCTTC
TRBV7-6	.	few	TRBJ1-6	CASSLSPGRNSPLHF	TGTGCCAGCAGCTTATCGCCGGGGAGAAATTCACCCCTCCACTTT
TRBV5-1	TRBD2	.	TRBJ2-7	CASSPPRTSGDEQYF	TGCGCCAGCAGCCCACCTCGGACTAGCGGGGACGAGCAGTACTTC
TRBV5-6	TRBD2	.	TRBJ2-2	CASSKLAALVTGELFF	TGTGCCAGCAGCAAACTAGCGGCACTTGTCACCGGGGAGCTGTTTTTT
TRBV5-5	.	.	TRBJ2-7	CASSDQGGPYEQYF	TGTGCCAGCAGCGACCAGGGGGGCCCCTACGAGCAGTACTTC
TRBV25-1	TRBD1	.	TRBJ2-1	CASSEQGTGLYNEQFF	TGTGCCAGCAGTGAACAGGGGACAGGCCTCTACAATGAGCAGTTCTTC
TRBV28	.	.	TRBJ2-1	CASRGQSYNEQFF	TGTGCCAGCAGAGGACAGTCCTACAATGAGCAGTTCTTC
TRBV5-1	.	.	TRBJ1-1	CASSSSVNTEAFF	TGCGCCAGCAGCTCCTCAGTGAACACTGAAGCTTTCTTT
TRBV2	.	.	TRBJ2-6	CASSEMRQTGANVLTF	TGTGCCAGCAGTGAGATGAGGCAGACTGGGGCCAACGTCCTGACTTTC
TRBV3-1/TRBV3-2	TRBD2	.	TRBJ2-5	CASSQVGLAAQETQYF	TGTGCCAGCAGCCAAGTGGGACTAGCGGCTCAAGAGACCCAGTACTTC
TRBV9	TRBD2	.	TRBJ2-1	CASSLGLAVYNEQFF	TGTGCCAGCAGCCTTGGACTAGCGGTCTACAATGAGCAGTTCTTC
TRBV4-3	.	.	TRBJ2-5	CASSQAGSASLETQYF	TGCGCCAGCAGCCAAGCGGGTAGCGCCTCCCTGGAGACCCAGTACTTC
TRBV10-2	TRBD2	.	TRBJ2-2	CASSEALAGGTGELFF	TGCGCCAGCAGTGAGGCCCTAGCGGGGGGGACCGGGGAGCTGTTTTTT
TRBV6-5	TRBD1	.	TRBJ1-2	CASSTGQGYGYTF	TGTGCCAGCAGTACGGGACAGGGCTATGGCTACACCTTC
TRBV2	.	.	TRBJ1-2	CASSLAGAISGYTF	TGTGCCAGCAGTCTGGCAGGCGCTATATCCGGCTACACCTTC
TRBV6-5	TRBD1	.	TRBJ1-1	CASSHRTGRGTEAFF	TGTGCCAGCAGCCATCGGACAGGACGGGGGACTGAAGCTTTCTTT
TRBV2	TRBD1	once	TRBJ1-1	CASSLRTGDGEAFF	TGTGCCAGCAGTCTTAGGACAGGGGATGGTGAAGCTTTCTTT
TRBV4-3	TRBD1	.	TRBJ2-7	CASSRGDRGLGSQYF	TGCGCCAGCAGCCGAGGGGACAGGGGGCTCGGTTCGCAGTACTTC
TRBV5-4	TRBD1	.	TRBJ2-1	CASSLAGGQGNNEQFF	TGTGCCAGCAGCTTGGCCGGGGGACAGGGCAACAATGAGCAGTTCTTC
TRBV19	TRBD2	.	TRBJ2-3	CASSIAGGTTDTQYF	TGTGCCAGTAGTATCGCGGGGGGCACCACAGATACGCAGTATTTT
TRBV29-1	.	.	TRBJ1-3	CSVGYGSSGNTIYF	TGCAGCGTTGGGTACGGGAGCTCTGGAAACACCATATATTTT
TRBV27	TRBD1	.	TRBJ2-2	CASKPTGTGGTGELFF	TGTGCCAGCAAACCCACGGGGACAGGGGGAACCGGGGAGCTGTTTTTT
TRBV20-1	.	.	TRBJ1-6	CSASWQSIDSPLHF	TGCAGTGCTAGTTGGCAGTCGATCGATTCACCCCTCCACTTT
TRBV29-1	TRBD2	.	TRBJ2-1	CSVDYAGVVYEQFF	TGCAGCGTTGACTACGCGGGAGTTGTCTATGAGCAGTTCTTC
TRBV30	TRBD2	.	TRBJ2-1	CALTWASGRLYNEQFF	TGTGCCCTAACCTGGGCTAGCGGGAGACTCTACAATGAGCAGTTCTTC
TRBV5-1	.	.	TRBJ1-6	CASSSPDTFFPPLHF	TGCGCCAGCAGCTCTCCCGATACATTTTTTCCACCCCTCCACTTT
TRBV10-2	.	.	TRBJ1-2	CASTLDSLGLGYTF	TGCGCCAGCACCCTGGACAGCCTGGGGCTTGGCTACACCTTC
TRBV29-1	.	.	TRBJ2-3	CSVRVVPLDTQYF	TGCAGCGTTCGAGTGGTCCCCCTGGATACGCAGTATTTT
TRBV7-2	TRBD2	few	TRBJ2-1	CASSLVPPAGGAYNEQFF	TGTGCCAGCAGCTTAGTCCCGCCGGCGGGGGGGGCTTACAATGAGCAGTTCTTC
TRBV5-1	.	once	TRBJ1-4	CASSLAGNRGEKLFF	TGCGCCAGCAGCTTGGCGGGGAACCGGGGTGAAAAACTGTTTTTT
TRBV5-4	TRBD1	.	TRBJ2-1	CASSEGQSGNEQFF	TGTGCCAGCAGCGAGGGACAGTCAGGCAATGAGCAGTTCTTC
TRBV10-2	.	.	TRBJ2-4	CASSEQGTIAKNIQYF	TGCGCCAGCAGTGAGCAGGGGACGATAGCCAAAAACATTCAGTACTTC
TRBV3-1/TRBV3-2	TRBD1	few	TRBJ1-1	CASSRPQGVWGTEAFF	TGTGCCAGCAGCCGCCCTCAGGGGGTTTGGGGCACTGAAGCTTTCTTT
TRBV27	.	.	TRBJ1-2	CASSLSPVNYGYTF	TGTGCCAGCAGTTTATCGCCAGTTAACTATGGCTACACCTTC
TRBV3-1/TRBV3-2	.	once	TRBJ1-1	CASSQISSTEAFF	TGTGCCAGCAGCCAGATCTCCAGCACTGAAGCTTTCTTT
TRBV5-1	TRBD2	.	TRBJ2-3	CASTSGRSTDTQYF	TGCGCCAGCACAAGCGGGAGATCCACAGATACGCAGTATTTT
TRBV6-2/TRBV6-3	.	.	TRBJ2-2	CASSRGPGELFF	TGTGCCAGCAGCCGAGGCCCCGGGGAGCTGTTTTTT
TRBV7-7	TRBD2	.	TRBJ2-2	CASSFSPGLGDTGELFF	TGTGCTAGCAGCTTTTCACCGGGACTAGGGGACACCGGGGAGCTGTTTTTT
TRBV9	.	.	TRBJ1-1	CASSPLGPDHPSEAFF	TGTGCCAGCAGCCCACTAGGACCAGATCACCCCTCTGAAGCTTTCTTT
TRBV7-9	TRBD1	.	TRBJ2-1	CASSKGGVGEQFF	TGTGCCAGCAGCAAAGGGGGCGTGGGTGAGCAGTTCTTC
TRBV7-2	.	.	TRBJ1-2	CASSLGAVEGIGGYTF	TGTGCCAGCAGCTTAGGAGCAGTAGAGGGTATAGGTGGCTACACCTTC
TRBV18	TRBD2	.	TRBJ2-1	CASSPGTSGNNEQFF	TGTGCCAGCTCACCAGGGACTAGCGGGAACAATGAGCAGTTCTTC
TRBV10-3	TRBD2	.	TRBJ2-1	CAISDPGLAGGNEQFF	TGTGCCATCAGTGACCCGGGACTAGCGGGAGGGAATGAGCAATTCTTC
TRBV4-2	TRBD1	.	TRBJ1-1	CASSQPGQWNTEAFF	TGTGCCAGCAGCCAACCGGGACAGTGGAACACTGAAGCTTTCTTT
TRBV7-3	.	once	TRBJ1-1	CASSGRGFTEAFF	TGTGCCAGCAGCGGTAGGGGGTTCACTGAAGCTTTCTTT
TRBV2	TRBD2	many	TRBJ2-2	CASGRASGGANTGELFF	TGTGCCAGCGGGAGGGCTAGCGGGGGCGCGAACACCGGGGAGCTGTTTTTT